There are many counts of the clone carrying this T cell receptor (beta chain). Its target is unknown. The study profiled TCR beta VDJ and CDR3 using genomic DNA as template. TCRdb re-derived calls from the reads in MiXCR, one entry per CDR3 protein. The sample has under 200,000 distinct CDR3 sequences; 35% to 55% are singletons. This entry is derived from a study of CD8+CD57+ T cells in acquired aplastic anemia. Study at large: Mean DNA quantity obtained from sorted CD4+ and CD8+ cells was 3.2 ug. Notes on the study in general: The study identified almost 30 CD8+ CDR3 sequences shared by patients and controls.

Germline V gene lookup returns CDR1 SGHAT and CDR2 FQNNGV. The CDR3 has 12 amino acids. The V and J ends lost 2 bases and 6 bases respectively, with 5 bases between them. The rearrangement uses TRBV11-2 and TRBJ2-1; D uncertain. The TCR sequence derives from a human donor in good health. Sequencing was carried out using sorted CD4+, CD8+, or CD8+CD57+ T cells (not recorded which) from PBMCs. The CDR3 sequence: CASSLQVNEQFF. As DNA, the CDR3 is TGTGCCAGCAGCTTACAAGTCAATGAGCAGTTCTTC.